These T cell receptor beta chains were read from a single sample in a study of blood T cell repertoires in COVID-19. The assay was immunoSEQ multiplex PCR, and TCRdb's table has in-frame clones only and misses some. The sample has under 250,000 clones, around 80% seen once; the top ten hold approximately 6%. Sequenced: peripheral blood. The source is a woman between 70 and 85 years old with acute or convalescent COVID-19. Each CDR3 is given with its conserved first and last residue. The D gene is left open where the match is weak. The size field is filled for only some rows; it gives once, few, many or a size class.

V	length	D	J	size	CDR3	DNA
TRBV6-2/TRBV6-3	15	TRBD1	TRBJ2-1	-	CASSRHRTGNNEQFF	TGTGCCAGCAGTCGCCACCGGACAGGAAACAATGAGCAGTTCTTC
TRBV2	13	TRBD2	TRBJ2-3	-	CASGDYRTDTQYF	TGTGCCAGTGGGGACTACCGCACAGATACGCAGTATTTT
TRBV29-1	13	TRBD1	TRBJ2-7	-	CSVQTGTVYEQYF	TGCAGCGTCCAAACCGGGACAGTTTACGAGCAGTACTTC
TRBV13	14	-	TRBJ1-2	once	CASSQLRGLYGYTF	TGTGCCAGCAGCCAACTAAGGGGGTTATATGGCTACACCTTC
TRBV5-4	19	TRBD1	TRBJ1-6	-	CASSLGDRAGTFYNSPLHF	TGTGCCAGCAGCTTGGGGGACAGGGCTGGGACATTCTATAATTCACCCCTCCACTTT
TRBV28	16	-	TRBJ1-6	-	CASSLLSAARNSPLHF	TGTGCCAGCAGTTTATTGTCCGCGGCCCGTAATTCACCCCTCCACTTT
TRBV28	18	TRBD1	TRBJ2-7	few	CASSSRRNRDRGKNEQYF	TGTGCCAGCAGTTCGAGACGAAACCGGGACAGAGGAAAAAACGAGCAGTACTTC
TRBV18	16	-	TRBJ1-2	-	CASSPPGTKTNYGYTF	TGTGCCAGCTCACCCCCCGGGACAAAAACTAACTATGGCTACACCTTC
TRBV10-3	15	TRBD2	TRBJ2-1	-	CAISERAGGSNEQFF	TGTGCCATCAGTGAGAGAGCGGGAGGTTCAAATGAGCAGTTCTTC
TRBV5-5	16	TRBD1	TRBJ1-6	-	CASSGVGDRNNSPLHF	TGTGCCAGCAGCGGGGTGGGGGACAGAAATAATTCACCCCTCCACTTT
TRBV19	15	-	TRBJ2-1	-	CASSNPMAGGNEQFF	TGTGCCAGTAGTAACCCAATGGCAGGGGGGAATGAGCAGTTCTTC
TRBV18	13	TRBD1	TRBJ2-7	-	CASSRDSLGEQYF	TGTGCCAGCTCACGGGACAGCCTCGGCGAGCAGTACTTC
TRBV2	16	-	TRBJ2-1	-	CASSQQGGLSYNEQFF	TGTGCCAGCAGTCAACAGGGAGGGCTCTCCTACAATGAGCAGTTCTTC
TRBV7-2	14	TRBD2	TRBJ2-5	-	CASSPRLAGETQYF	TGTGCCAGCAGCCCACGACTAGCTGGAGAGACCCAGTACTTC
TRBV27	16	TRBD2	TRBJ2-1	-	CASRVAGVSSYNEQFF	TGTGCCAGCAGGGTAGCGGGGGTGAGCTCCTACAATGAGCAGTTCTTC
TRBV6-6	15	TRBD1	TRBJ1-1	-	CASTRGTGGRAEAFF	TGTGCCAGCACCCGGGGGACAGGGGGCCGGGCTGAAGCTTTCTTT
TRBV21-1	14	-	TRBJ1-1	once	CASSKDRGGREAFF	TGTGCCAGCAGCAAAGACAGGGGGGGGAGAGAAGCTTTCTTT
TRBV5-1	15	TRBD1	TRBJ2-2	-	CASSLQGAYTGELFF	TGCGCCAGCAGCTTGCAGGGGGCGTACACCGGGGAGCTGTTTTTT
TRBV28	17	TRBD1	TRBJ2-1	-	CASSFLFYRGKDNEQFF	TGTGCCAGCAGTTTCCTATTTTACAGGGGGAAGGACAATGAGCAGTTCTTC
TRBV11-2	12	TRBD1	TRBJ2-7	-	CASNSQGAGQYF	TGTGCCAGCAATTCGCAGGGGGCCGGGCAGTACTTC